The source of this T cell receptor (beta chain) is a study of T cell changes during pregnancy in multiple sclerosis. In germline, CDR1 is SNHLY, CDR2 FYNNEI. CDR3 length: 17 residues. V was pared by 5 bases and J by 0 bases, with 6 bases of the junction left unmatched. Only in-frame clones appear in the TCRdb table, and some are missing; sequencing was by immunoSEQ multiplex PCR. This table holds 40,000 to 55,000 clones, about nine tenths found once. Sequencing used CD4+ T cells from peripheral blood mononuclear cells, obtained in the second trimester of pregnancy. The chain joins TRBV2 to TRBJ2-4; TRBD2 agrees at 11 bases. The sequence was obtained from a female donor with multiple sclerosis, enrolled in a pregnancy study. The DNA for the CDR3 is TGTGCCAGCAGTTTAGCGGGGGGGGAATTAGCCAAAAACATTCAGTACTTC. Its protein is CASSLAGGELAKNIQYF.